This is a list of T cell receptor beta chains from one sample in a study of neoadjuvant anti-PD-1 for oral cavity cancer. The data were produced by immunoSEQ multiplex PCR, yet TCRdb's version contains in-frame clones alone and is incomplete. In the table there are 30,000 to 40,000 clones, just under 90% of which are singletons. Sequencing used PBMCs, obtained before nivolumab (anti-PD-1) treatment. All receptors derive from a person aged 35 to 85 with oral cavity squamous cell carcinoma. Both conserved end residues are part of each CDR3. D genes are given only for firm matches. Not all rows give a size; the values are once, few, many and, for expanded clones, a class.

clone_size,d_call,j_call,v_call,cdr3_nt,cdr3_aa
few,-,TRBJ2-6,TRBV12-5,TGTGCTAGTGGTTTGGTATGGGAGGCCACTGGGGCCAACGTCCTGACTTTC,CASGLVWEATGANVLTF
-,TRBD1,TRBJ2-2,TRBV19,TGTGCCAGTAGTAAGGTGGACAGGGCCGGGGAGCTGTTTTTT,CASSKVDRAGELFF
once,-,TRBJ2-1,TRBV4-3,TGCGCCAGCAGCCAAGTATCGACAGCCTACAATGAGCAGTTCTTC,CASSQVSTAYNEQFF
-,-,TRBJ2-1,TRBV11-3,TGTGCCAGCAGCCCGACGACCGGGAATGAGCAGTTCTTC,CASSPTTGNEQFF
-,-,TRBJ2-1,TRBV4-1,TGCGCCAGCAGCCAAGTCAGGGGAGAGCAGTTCTTC,CASSQVRGEQFF
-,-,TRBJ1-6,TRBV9,TGTGCCAGCAGCGGGGGGGATTGGGTACCCCTCCACTTT,CASSGGDWVPLHF
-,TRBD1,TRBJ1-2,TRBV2,TGTGCCAGCAGTCAGGGACAGGGAGTCTATGGCTACACCTTC,CASSQGQGVYGYTF
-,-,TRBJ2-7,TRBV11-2,TGTGCCAGCAGCGCGTCCCCGGACTACGAGCAGTACTTC,CASSASPDYEQYF
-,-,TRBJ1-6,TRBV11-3,TGTGCCAGCAGCTTAGCTTTTAGTTCACCCCTCCACTTT,CASSLAFSSPLHF
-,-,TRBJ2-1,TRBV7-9,TGTGCCAGCAGCTTAGGGGGTCAGCCTTACAATGAGCAGTTCTTC,CASSLGGQPYNEQFF
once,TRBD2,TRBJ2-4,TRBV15,TGTGCCACCAGCAGATTTTCGGGGGGGCGCGGAAACATTCAGTACTTC,CATSRFSGGRGNIQYF
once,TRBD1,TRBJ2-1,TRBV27,TGTGCCAGCAGTCGGGACAGGGAGTGGACAAATGAGCAGTTCTTC,CASSRDREWTNEQFF
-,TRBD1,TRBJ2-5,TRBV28,TGTGCCAGCAGCCGGACAGGGGGGGAGACCCAGTACTTC,CASSRTGGETQYF
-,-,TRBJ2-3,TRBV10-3,TGTGCCATCACCACGGACGGAGGAGGGGCAGATACGCAGTATTTT,CAITTDGGGADTQYF
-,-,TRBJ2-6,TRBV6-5,TGTGCCAGCAGTCCTCTTAGGGGGGCCAACGTCCTGACTTTC,CASSPLRGANVLTF
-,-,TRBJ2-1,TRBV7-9,TGTGCCAGCAGCCCTAGAGTTCGCGGGGGCCGTGACTCCTACAATGAGCAGTTCTTC,CASSPRVRGGRDSYNEQFF
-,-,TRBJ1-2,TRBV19,TGTGCCAGTAGTGGCGACAGGCGCCCACTTAACTATGGCTACACCTTC,CASSGDRRPLNYGYTF
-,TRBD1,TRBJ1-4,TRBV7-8,TGTGCCAGCAGCCCCCGCCCCCCCTCTCGACAGGGGGCGCGGAATAATGAAAAACTGTTTTTT,CASSPRPPSRQGARNNEKLFF
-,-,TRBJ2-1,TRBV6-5,TGTGCCAGCAGTTACTTAGCGACGGGGATGGATGAGCAGTTCTTC,CASSYLATGMDEQFF
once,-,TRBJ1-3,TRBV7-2,TGTGCCAGCAGCATGGACTCTGGAAACACCATATATTTT,CASSMDSGNTIYF
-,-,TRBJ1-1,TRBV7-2,TGTGCCAGCAGCTTAGATGGTTGGGGACTTATTACTGAAGCTTTCTTT,CASSLDGWGLITEAFF
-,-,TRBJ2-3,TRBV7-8,TGTGCCAGCAGCTTAGCGAGCGGTCCCTCCACAGATACGCAGTATTTT,CASSLASGPSTDTQYF
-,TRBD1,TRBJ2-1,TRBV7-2,TGTGCCAGCAGCCCGGCACAGGGGGCGAATGAGCAGTTCTTC,CASSPAQGANEQFF
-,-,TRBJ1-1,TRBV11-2,TGTGCCAGCAGCTTAGATCTTGCAGTTGGCACTGAAGCTTTCTTT,CASSLDLAVGTEAFF
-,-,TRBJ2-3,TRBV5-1,TGCGCCAGCAGCTACGGGGGACCCCGCACAGATACGCAGTATTTT,CASSYGGPRTDTQYF
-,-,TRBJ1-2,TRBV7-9,TGTGCCAGCAGCTTCGAGACCAGTCGGAACGGGGGCTACACCTTC,CASSFETSRNGGYTF
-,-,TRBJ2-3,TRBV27,TGTGCCAGCAGGCCCTCCAGGGCAAACACAGATACGCAGTATTTT,CASRPSRANTDTQYF
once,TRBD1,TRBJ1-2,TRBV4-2,TGTGCCAGCGGCGACAGGGAGTGGGACTATGGCTACACCTTC,CASGDREWDYGYTF
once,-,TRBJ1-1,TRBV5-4,TGTGCCAGCAGCTTGGCGCCGGGAGAGAACACTGAAGCTTTCTTT,CASSLAPGENTEAFF
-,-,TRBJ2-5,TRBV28,TGTGCCAGCTCAAGAAGGGGGACCCAGTACTTC,CASSRRGTQYF
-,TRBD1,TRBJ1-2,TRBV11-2,TGTGCCAGCAGCTCCTACTTTACGGACAGGAACTATGGCTACACCTTC,CASSSYFTDRNYGYTF
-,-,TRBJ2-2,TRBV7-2,TGTGCCAGCAGCTTACGGCTCAACACCGGGGAGCTGTTTTTT,CASSLRLNTGELFF
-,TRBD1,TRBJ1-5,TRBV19,TGTGCCAGTAGTCCCCGTCAACAGGGGCGGGAGCCCCAGCATTTT,CASSPRQQGREPQHF
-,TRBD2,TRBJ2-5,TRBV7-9,TGTGCCAGCAGCTTCAGGCGGGGGGGCCAGGAGACCCAGTACTTC,CASSFRRGGQETQYF
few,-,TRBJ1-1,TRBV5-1,TGCGCCAGCAGACAGGGATATAACATGAACACTGAAGCTTTCTTT,CASRQGYNMNTEAFF
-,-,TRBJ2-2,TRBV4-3,TGCGCCAGCAGCCAAGAATGGTGGCTCGTAAGGGACACCGGGGAGCTGTTTTTT,CASSQEWWLVRDTGELFF
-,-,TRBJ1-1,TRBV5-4,TGTGCCAGCAGCTTGGGTAGGGGGGGGCACACTGAAGCTTTCTTT,CASSLGRGGHTEAFF
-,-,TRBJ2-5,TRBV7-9,TGTGCCAGCAGCTTAGAAGGGGCCCAAGAGACCCAGTACTTC,CASSLEGAQETQYF
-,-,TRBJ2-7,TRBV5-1,TGCGCCAGCAGCTTGGATTCGACCAGACTCTACGAGCAGTACTTC,CASSLDSTRLYEQYF
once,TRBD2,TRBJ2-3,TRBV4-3,TGCGCCAGCAGCGGGGGTAGCGGGGGGGCCCCGGGAGAGAAAACGCAGTATTTT,CASSGGSGGAPGEKTQYF
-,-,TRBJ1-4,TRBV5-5,TGTGCCAGCAGCAGCCGGGCCCCGCAAACTAATGAAAAACTGTTTTTT,CASSSRAPQTNEKLFF
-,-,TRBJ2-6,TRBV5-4,TGTGCCAGCAGCTTGGATCCGGCCTCCGGGGCCAACGTCCTGACTTTC,CASSLDPASGANVLTF
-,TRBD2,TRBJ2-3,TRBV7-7,TGTGCCAGCAGCCCCACTAGCGGGGGGCTTACAGATACGCAGTATTTT,CASSPTSGGLTDTQYF
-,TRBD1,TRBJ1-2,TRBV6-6,TGTGCCAGCAGCAGACAGGGTCCATATGGCTACACCTTC,CASSRQGPYGYTF